The 11 T cell receptor beta chains reported below all come from one sample, sequenced in a study of cytomegalovirus exposure and HLA in healthy donors. PCR employed 60 Vbeta and 13 Jbeta primers. Assay used: immunoSEQ multiplex PCR; TCRdb lists only in-frame clones, some missing. The sample lists approximately 110,000 clones; more than 65% were seen once. What was sequenced was PBMCs. The source of these receptors is a human donor in good health.

The V and J genes are TRBV6-5 and TRBJ2-5; D is perhaps TRBD2 (5 bases). The V end lost 7 bases, the J end lost 9 bases, and 21 bases lay between the germline ends. Germline CDR1 is MNHEY and CDR2 is SVGAGI. The CDR3 has 14 residues. The CDR3 loop is CASTLIKGAQAQYF. As DNA, the CDR3 is TGTGCCAGCACCCTAATCAAGGGAGCCCAGGCCCAGTACTTC.

The chain employs TRBV11-3 and TRBJ1-1; the D is unclear. The V gene's germline CDR1 is SGHNT and CDR2 YENEEA. The CDR3 has 13 amino acids. Trimming took 3 bases from V and 1 from J, leaving 6 bases between them. CDR3 sequence (DNA): TGTGCCAGCAGCTTCCAATGGAACACTGAAGCTTTCTTT. This translates into CASSFQWNTEAFF. Supplemented by reference TRBV11-3 and TRBJ1-1, the full variable domain reads EAGVVQSPRYKIIEKKQPVAFWCNPISGHNTLYWYLQNLGQGPELLIRYENEEAVDDSQLPKDRFSAERLKGVDSTLKIQPAELGDSAVYLCASSFQWNTEAFFGQGTRLTVV.

The chain carries TRBV19 and TRBJ1-1, with no clear D. With 4 bases removed from V and 6 bases from J, the gap between germline ends came to 33 bases. The germline V gene has CDR1 LNHDA and CDR2 SQIVND (reference sequence). The CDR3 loop spans 20 amino acids. DNA for the CDR3: TGTGCCAGTAGTAATATAGCCCCCGGAGGGTTTAACGCCTTTAGGGCTGAAGCTTTCTTT. Translated: CASSNIAPGGFNAFRAEAFF.

V is TRBV10-3 and J is TRBJ1-1, with 8 bases fitting TRBD1. Per the germline V gene, CDR1 is ENHRY and CDR2 is SYGVKD. The V gene end was trimmed by 6 bases and the J gene end by 3 bases; junction bases not matched to a gene: 3. This CDR3 is built from 13 residues. The CDR3 protein is CAIRETGDTEAFF. Written as DNA, the CDR3 is TGTGCCATCAGGGAGACAGGGGACACTGAAGCTTTCTTT.

Remarks on this clone: At one end the junction does not follow the germline gene, possibly because of a read error. V gene TRBV7-8 combines with J gene TRBJ2-7, with TRBD1 as a possible D gene (6 bases). Germline loops: CDR1 SGHVS, CDR2 FQNEAQ. The CDR3 extends over 18 amino acids. CDR3: CASSDVQYSGQFSYEQHF. The CDR3, as DNA: TGTGCCAGCAGCGACGTTCAATACTCCGGACAGTTTTCGTACGAGCAGCACTTC. Full variable domain (outside the CDR3, taken from reference TRBV7-8 and TRBJ2-7): GAGVSQSPRYKVAKRGQDVALRCDPISGHVSLFWYQQALGQGPEFLTYFQNEAQLDKSGLPSDRFFAERPEGSVSTLKIQRTQQEDSAVYLCASSDVQYSGQFSYEQHFGPGTRLTVT.

The gene calls are TRBV10-3 and TRBJ1-1, with TRBD1 as a possible D gene (5 bases). The germline CDR1 and CDR2 sequences are ENHRY and SYGVKD. This CDR3 region has 13 residues. The germline V and J ends were trimmed by 10 bases and 3 bases, with 15 bases remaining between them. In nucleotides, the CDR3 is TGTGCCACGCTACGGGGGTCCGACACTGAAGCTTTCTTT. Its protein is CATLRGSDTEAFF.

This sequence joins TRBV19 and TRBJ2-1, with 7 bases aligning to TRBD2. V trimming: 2 bases; J trimming: 7 bases; junction bases outside the gene matches: 8. This CDR3 has 15 residues. In germline, CDR1 is LNHDA, CDR2 SQIVND (reference sequence). CDR3 amino acids: CASSILSSGKNEQFF. For the CDR3, the DNA is TGTGCCAGTAGTATACTGTCTAGCGGTAAAAATGAGCAGTTCTTC.

The chain is built from TRBV19 and TRBJ2-3; 9 nucleotides align to TRBD2. V dropped 1 base and J dropped 6; count of bases not matched to a gene: 11. Germline values: CDR1 LNHDA, CDR2 SQIVND (reference sequence). The length of the CDR3 is 17 residues. The CDR3 coding sequence is TGTGCCAGTAGTATAGGGGCGGCTAGCGGGGATGGGGATACGCAGTATTTT. Translated: CASSIGAASGDGDTQYF. Full variable domain (outside the CDR3, taken from reference TRBV19 and TRBJ2-3): DGGITQSPKYLFRKEGQNVTLSCEQNLNHDAMYWYRQDPGQGLRLIYYSQIVNDFQKGDIAEGYSVSREKKESFPLTVTSAQKNPTAFYLCASSIGAASGDGDTQYFGPGTRLTVL.

The chain has TRBV6-5 and TRBJ1-5; D ambiguous. The CDR3 sequence is 13 residues long. CDR1 MNHEY and CDR2 SVGAGI come from the germline V gene. The ends were cut back, 5 bases at V and 4 bases at J, with 9 bases in the middle. The CDR3 DNA reads TGTGCCAGCAGTACACTCGGGAATCAGCCCCAGCATTTT. This encodes CASSTLGNQPQHF.

In its sample, this clone was seen a few times. This chain uses TRBV7-3 with TRBJ2-5; 7 positions agree with TRBD2. This CDR3 region has 14 residues. The V and J ends lost 5 bases and 1 base, in that order; junction bases with no gene match: 4. Germline CDR1 and CDR2: SGHTA and FQGTGA. In nucleotides, the CDR3 is TGTGCCAGCAGCCCCCGCGGGAGCCAAGAGACCCAGTACTTC. Translation: CASSPRGSQETQYF.

This clone showed up just once. This chain uses TRBV10-2 with TRBJ2-1; TRBD2 agrees at 13 bases. J lost 9 bases, V lost 5 bases, and 4 bases had no gene match. The germline CDR1 and CDR2 sequences are WSHSY and SAAADI. The CDR3 loop spans 14 amino acids. CDR3 residues: CASSKTSGRGEQFF. The CDR3 DNA follows: TGCGCCAGCAGTAAAACTAGCGGGAGGGGTGAGCAGTTCTTC.